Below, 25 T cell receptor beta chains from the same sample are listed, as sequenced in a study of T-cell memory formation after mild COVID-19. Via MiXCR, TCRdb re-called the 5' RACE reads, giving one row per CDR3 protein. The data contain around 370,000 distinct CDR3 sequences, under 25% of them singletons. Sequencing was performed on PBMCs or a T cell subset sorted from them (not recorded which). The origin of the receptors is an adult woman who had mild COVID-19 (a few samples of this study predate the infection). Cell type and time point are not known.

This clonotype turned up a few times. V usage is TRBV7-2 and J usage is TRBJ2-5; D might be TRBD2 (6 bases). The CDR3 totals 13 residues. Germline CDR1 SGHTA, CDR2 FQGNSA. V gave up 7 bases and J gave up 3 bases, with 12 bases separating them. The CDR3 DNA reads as TGTGCCAGCACCCGGGACTGGAAAGAGACCCAGTACTTC. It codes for CASTRDWKETQYF.

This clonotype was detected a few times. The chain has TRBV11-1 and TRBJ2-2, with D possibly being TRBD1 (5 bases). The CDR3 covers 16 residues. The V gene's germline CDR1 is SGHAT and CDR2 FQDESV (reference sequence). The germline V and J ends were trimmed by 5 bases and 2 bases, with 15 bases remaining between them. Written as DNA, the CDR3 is TGTGCCAGCAGCCCCTATGTTGGGGCTAACACCGGGGAGCTGTTTTTT. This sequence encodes CASSPYVGANTGELFF.

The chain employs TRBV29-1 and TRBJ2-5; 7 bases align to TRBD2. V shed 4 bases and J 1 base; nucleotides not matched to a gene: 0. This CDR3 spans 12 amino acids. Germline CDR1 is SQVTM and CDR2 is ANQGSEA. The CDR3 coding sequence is TGCAGCGTTGCGGGAGGCCAAGAGACCCAGTACTTC. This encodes CSVAGGQETQYF. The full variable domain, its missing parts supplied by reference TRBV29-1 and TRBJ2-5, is SAVISQKPSRDICQRGTSLTIQCQVDSQVTMMFWYRQQPGQSLTLIATANQGSEATYESGFVIDKFPISRPNLTFSTLTVSNMSPEDSSIYLCSVAGGQETQYFGPGTRLLVL.

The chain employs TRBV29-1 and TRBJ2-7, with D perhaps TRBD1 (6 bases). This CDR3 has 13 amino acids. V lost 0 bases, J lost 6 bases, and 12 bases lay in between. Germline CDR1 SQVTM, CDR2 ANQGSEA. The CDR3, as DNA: TGCAGCGTTGAAGATCCGGGGACACCCGAGCAGTACTTC. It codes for CSVEDPGTPEQYF.

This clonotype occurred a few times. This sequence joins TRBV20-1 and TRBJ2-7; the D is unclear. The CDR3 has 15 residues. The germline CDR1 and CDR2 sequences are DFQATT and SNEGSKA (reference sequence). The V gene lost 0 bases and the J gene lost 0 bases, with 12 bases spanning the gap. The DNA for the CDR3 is TGCAGTGCTAGAGATTATTTAACACCCTCCTACGAGCAGTACTTC. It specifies CSARDYLTPSYEQYF.

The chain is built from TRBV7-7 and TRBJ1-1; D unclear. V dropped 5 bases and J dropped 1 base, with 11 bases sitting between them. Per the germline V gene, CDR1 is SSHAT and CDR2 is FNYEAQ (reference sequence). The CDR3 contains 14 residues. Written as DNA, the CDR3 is TGTGCCAGCAGCCCCGCCCATGGGAACACTGAAGCTTTCTTT. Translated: CASSPAHGNTEAFF.

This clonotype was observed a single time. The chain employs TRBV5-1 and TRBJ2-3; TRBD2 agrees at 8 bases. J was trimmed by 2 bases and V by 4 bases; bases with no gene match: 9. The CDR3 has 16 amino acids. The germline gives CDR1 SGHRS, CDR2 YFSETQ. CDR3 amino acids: CASSPTASGHTDTQYF. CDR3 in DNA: TGCGCCAGCAGCCCTACGGCTAGCGGGCACACAGATACGCAGTATTTT.

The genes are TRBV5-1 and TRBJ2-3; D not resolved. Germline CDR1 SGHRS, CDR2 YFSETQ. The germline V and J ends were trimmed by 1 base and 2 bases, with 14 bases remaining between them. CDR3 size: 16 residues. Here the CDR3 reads CASSLISAPYTDTQYF. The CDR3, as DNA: TGCGCCAGCAGCTTGATTTCCGCTCCTTACACAGATACGCAGTATTTT.

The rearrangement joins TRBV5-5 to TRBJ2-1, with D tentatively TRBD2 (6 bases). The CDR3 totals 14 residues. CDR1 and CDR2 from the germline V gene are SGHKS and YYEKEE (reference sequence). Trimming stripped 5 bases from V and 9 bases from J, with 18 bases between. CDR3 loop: CASRRDRGRTEQFF. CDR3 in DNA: TGTGCCAGCAGGCGGGATCGAGGGAGAACTGAGCAGTTCTTC.

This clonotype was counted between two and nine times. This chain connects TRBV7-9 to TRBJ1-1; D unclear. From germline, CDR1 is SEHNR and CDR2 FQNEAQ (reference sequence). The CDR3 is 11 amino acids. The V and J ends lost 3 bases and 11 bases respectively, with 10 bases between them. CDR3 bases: TGTGCCAGCAGCTTGGTGGGGTTGGCTTTCTTT. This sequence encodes CASSLVGLAFF.

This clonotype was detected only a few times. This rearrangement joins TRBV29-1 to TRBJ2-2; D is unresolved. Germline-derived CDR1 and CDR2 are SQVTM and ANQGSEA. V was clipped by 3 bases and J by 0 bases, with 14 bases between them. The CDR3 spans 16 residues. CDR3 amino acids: CSVDTQENANTGELFF. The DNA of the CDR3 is TGCAGCGTTGACACACAAGAAAATGCGAACACCGGGGAGCTGTTTTTT.

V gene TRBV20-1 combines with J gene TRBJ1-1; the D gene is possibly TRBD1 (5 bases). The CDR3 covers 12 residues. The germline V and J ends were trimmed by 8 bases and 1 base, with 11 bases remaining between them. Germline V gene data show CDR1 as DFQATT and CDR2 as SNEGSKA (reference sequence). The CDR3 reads CSPTQENTEAFF. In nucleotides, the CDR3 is TGCAGTCCCACACAGGAGAACACTGAAGCTTTCTTT.

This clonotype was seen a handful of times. CDR3 residues: CASSLRENSPLHF. The CDR3 bases are TGTGCCAGCAGTCTCAGAGAGAATTCACCCCTCCACTTT. The chain carries TRBV12-3 or TRBV12-4 and TRBJ1-6; D not certain. The V and J ends lost 5 bases and 7 bases respectively, with 9 bases between them. CDR3 length equals 13 residues.

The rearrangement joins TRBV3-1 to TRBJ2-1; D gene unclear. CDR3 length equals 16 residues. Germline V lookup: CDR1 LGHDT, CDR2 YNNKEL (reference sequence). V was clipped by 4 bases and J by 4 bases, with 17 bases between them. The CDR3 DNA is TGTGCCAGCAGCCCAAAGGGAAGTGGAATTTACAATGAGCAGTTCTTC. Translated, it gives CASSPKGSGIYNEQFF.

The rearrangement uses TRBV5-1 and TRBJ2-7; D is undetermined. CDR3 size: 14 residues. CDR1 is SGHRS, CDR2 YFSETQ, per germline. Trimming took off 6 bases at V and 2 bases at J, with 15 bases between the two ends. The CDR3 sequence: CASTPVSRAYEQYF. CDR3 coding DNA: TGCGCCAGCACTCCAGTGAGCCGAGCCTACGAGCAGTACTTC.

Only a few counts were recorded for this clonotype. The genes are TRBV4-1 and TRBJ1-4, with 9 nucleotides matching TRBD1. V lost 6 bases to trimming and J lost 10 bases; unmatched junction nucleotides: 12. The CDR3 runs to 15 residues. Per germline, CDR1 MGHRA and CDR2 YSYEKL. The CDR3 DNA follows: TGCGCCAGCAGACAGGGGGGACAGGGAGGCGGAAAACTGTTTTTT. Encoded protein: CASRQGGQGGGKLFF.

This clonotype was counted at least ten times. As DNA, the CDR3 is TGCAGTGCTAGAAGGACCCAATGGCGGGAGACCCAGTACTTC. This gives the protein CSARRTQWRETQYF. The rearrangement joins TRBV20-1 to TRBJ2-5, with D unclear. The length of the CDR3 is 14 residues. The V gene's germline CDR1 is DFQATT and CDR2 SNEGSKA (reference sequence). Trimming took 2 bases from V and 5 from J, leaving 15 bases between them.

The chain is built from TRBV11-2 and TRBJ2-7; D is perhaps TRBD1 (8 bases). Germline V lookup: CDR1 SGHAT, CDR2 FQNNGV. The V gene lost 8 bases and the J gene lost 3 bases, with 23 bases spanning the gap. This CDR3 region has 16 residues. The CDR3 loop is CASSYQGAGRYYEQYF. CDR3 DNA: TGTGCCAGCTCGTACCAGGGGGCCGGGAGGTACTACGAGCAGTACTTC.

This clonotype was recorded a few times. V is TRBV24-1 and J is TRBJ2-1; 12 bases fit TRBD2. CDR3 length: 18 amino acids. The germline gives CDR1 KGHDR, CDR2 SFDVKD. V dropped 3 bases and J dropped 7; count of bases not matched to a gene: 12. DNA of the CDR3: TGTGCCACCAGTGATCCGACGGCTAGCGGGGGGGCCTTAAATGAGCAGTTCTTC. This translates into CATSDPTASGGALNEQFF.

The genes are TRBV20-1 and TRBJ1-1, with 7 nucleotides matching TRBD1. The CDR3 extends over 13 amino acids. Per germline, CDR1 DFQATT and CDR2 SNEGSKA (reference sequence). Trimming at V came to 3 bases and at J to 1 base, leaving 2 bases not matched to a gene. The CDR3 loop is CSARRQGNTEAFF. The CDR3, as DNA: TGCAGTGCTAGGAGACAGGGGAACACTGAAGCTTTCTTT.

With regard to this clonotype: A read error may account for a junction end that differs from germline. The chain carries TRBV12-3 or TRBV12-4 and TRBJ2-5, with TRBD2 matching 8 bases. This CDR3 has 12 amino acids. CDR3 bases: TGTGCCAGCAGTTTAGCAGGAGCGGGGGTGAACTTC. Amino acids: CASSLAGAGVNF.

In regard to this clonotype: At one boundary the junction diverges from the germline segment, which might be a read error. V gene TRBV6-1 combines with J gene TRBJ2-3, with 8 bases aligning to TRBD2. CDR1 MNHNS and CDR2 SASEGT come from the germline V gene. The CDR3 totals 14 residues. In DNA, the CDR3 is TGTGCCAGCAGGGAAGGACTAGCAACAGATACGCAGTATTTT. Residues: CASREGLATDTQYF.

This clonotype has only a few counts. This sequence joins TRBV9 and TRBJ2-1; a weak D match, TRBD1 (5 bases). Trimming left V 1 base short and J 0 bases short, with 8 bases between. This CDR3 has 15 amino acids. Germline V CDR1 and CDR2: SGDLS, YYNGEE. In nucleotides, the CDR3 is TGTGCCAGCAGCGTACAGGGTAGCTCCTACAATGAGCAGTTCTTC. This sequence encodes CASSVQGSSYNEQFF. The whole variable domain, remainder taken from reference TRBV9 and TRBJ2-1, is DSGVTQTPKHLITATGQRVTLRCSPRSGDLSVYWYQQSLDQGLQFLIQYYNGEERAKGNILERFSAQQFPDLHSELNLSSLELGDSALYFCASSVQGSSYNEQFFGPGTRLTVL.

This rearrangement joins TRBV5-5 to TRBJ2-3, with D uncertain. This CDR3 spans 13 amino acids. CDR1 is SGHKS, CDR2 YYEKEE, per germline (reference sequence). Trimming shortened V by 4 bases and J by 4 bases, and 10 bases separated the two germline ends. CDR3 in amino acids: CASSAPRADTQYF. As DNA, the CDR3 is TGTGCCAGCAGCGCGCCCAGAGCAGATACGCAGTATTTT.

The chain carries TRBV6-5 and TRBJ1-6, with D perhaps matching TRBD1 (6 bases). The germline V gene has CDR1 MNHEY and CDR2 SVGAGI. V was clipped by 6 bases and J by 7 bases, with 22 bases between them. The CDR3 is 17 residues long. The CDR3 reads CASRSSGAIALNSPLHF. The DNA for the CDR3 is TGTGCCAGCAGATCTTCGGGGGCCATTGCCTTAAATTCACCCCTCCACTTT.